Below, 29 T cell receptor beta chains from the same sample are listed, as sequenced in a study of OX40 agonist ivuxolimab in advanced cancers. The library was built by means of the immunoSEQ multiplex PCR assay. Held by TCRdb, this immuneACCESS table contains in-frame sequences only and omits some clones. Under half of the omission traces to an unresolved V gene where checked; the cause of the rest is unknown. Across this sample there are over 150,000 clones, with roughly 92% seen only once. Around 0.31% of the sample is in the top ten clones. Sample: CD4+ or CD8+ T cells sorted from blood, taken in a trial of the OX40 agonist ivuxolimab. The receptors come from an adult with an advanced solid tumor such as melanoma, head and neck, liver or kidney cancer.

V is TRBV4-2 and J is TRBJ1-2; D not resolved. Germline V lookup: CDR1 LGHNA, CDR2 YNFKEQ. Trimming took off 3 bases at V and 12 bases at J, with 17 bases between the two ends. This CDR3 region has 13 residues. Here the CDR3 DNA reads TGTGCCAGCAGCCACGCCGGGGAGGGCGATGACACCTTC. Its protein product is CASSHAGEGDDTF.

The chain recombines TRBV6-6 with TRBJ2-7; D is tentatively TRBD1 or TRBD2 (6 bases each). Germline V gene sequence: CDR1 MNHNY, CDR2 SVGAGI (reference sequence). Trimming took off 5 bases at V and 2 bases at J, with 10 bases between the two ends. The CDR3 sequence is 13 residues long. The CDR3 sequence: CASSVGGPYEQYF. The CDR3 bases are TGTGCCAGCAGTGTAGGGGGGCCCTACGAGCAGTACTTC.

The chain uses TRBV4-3 and TRBJ1-5; TRBD1 matches 12 bases. Germline CDR1 and CDR2: LGHNA and YSLEER. This CDR3 contains 19 residues. V lost 3 bases to trimming and J lost 1 base; unmatched junction nucleotides: 10. CDR3 nucleotides: TGCGCCAGCAGCCATAGATCCGGGACAGGGGGCCAAAGCAATCAGCCCCAGCATTTT. Its protein is CASSHRSGTGGQSNQPQHF.

The chain carries TRBV9 and TRBJ2-3, with TRBD2 matching over 7 bases. The CDR3 contains 16 residues. Losses at the gene ends were 4 bases for V and 1 base for J; bases not matched to a gene: 9. Germline CDR1 is SGDLS and CDR2 is YYNGEE. CDR3 in amino acids: CASSSEGAGGTDTQYF. As DNA, the CDR3 is TGTGCCAGCAGCTCCGAAGGTGCGGGGGGCACAGATACGCAGTATTTT.

This rearrangement joins TRBV7-9 to TRBJ1-5; D uncertain. The ends were cut back, 2 bases at V and 3 bases at J, with 8 bases in the middle. This CDR3 is built from 14 residues. Germline CDR1 reads SEHNR; CDR2 reads FQNEAQ (reference sequence). CDR3 in amino acids: CASSLMHHNQPQHF. CDR3 sequence (DNA): TGTGCCAGCAGCTTAATGCACCACAATCAGCCCCAGCATTTT. The entire variable domain, with the rest obtained from reference TRBV7-9 and TRBJ1-5, is as follows: DTGVSQNPRHKITKRGQNVTFRCDPISEHNRLYWYRQTLGQGPEFLTYFQNEAQLEKSRLLSDRFSAERPKGSFSTLEIQRTEQGDSAMYLCASSLMHHNQPQHFGDGTRLSIL.

This chain joins TRBV5-1 and TRBJ2-7; D possibly corresponds to TRBD2 (5 bases). The CDR3 contains 14 residues. Germline CDR1 SGHRS, CDR2 YFSETQ. The V and J ends lost 4 bases and 0 bases respectively, with 11 bases between them. The CDR3 sequence: CASSGGPSSYEQYF. CDR3 DNA sequence: TGCGCCAGCAGCGGCGGGCCGAGCTCCTACGAGCAGTACTTC.

This clone was recorded once. This chain uses TRBV6-1 with TRBJ2-3; D call uncertain. This CDR3 comprises 19 residues. Germline CDR1 is MNHNS and CDR2 is SASEGT. Trimming removed 2 bases at V and 2 bases at J, with 23 bases between. CDR3 protein: CASSETLRGEMDDTDTQYF. The CDR3 DNA reads as TGTGCCAGCAGTGAAACCCTCCGTGGGGAAATGGATGACACAGATACGCAGTATTTT.

The chain combines TRBV4-2 with TRBJ2-3; 8 nucleotides match TRBD2. Trimming removed 4 bases from V and 4 bases from J; junction bases left unmatched: 16. This CDR3 is built from 18 residues. From germline, CDR1 is LGHNA and CDR2 YNFKEQ. The CDR3 sequence is CASSLVAGGRRGADTQYF. CDR3 nucleotides: TGTGCCAGCAGCCTCGTGGCGGGGGGCAGGCGAGGGGCAGATACGCAGTATTTT.

The chain carries TRBV4-2 and TRBJ2-5; maybe TRBD2 (6 bases). The germline V gene encodes CDR1 LGHNA and CDR2 YNFKEQ. The ends were cut back, 4 bases at V and 2 bases at J, with 11 bases in the middle. This CDR3 is 14 amino acids long. Here the CDR3 reads CASSRASEQETQYF. The CDR3 DNA reads TGTGCCAGCAGCCGAGCTAGCGAACAAGAGACCCAGTACTTC.

The chain links TRBV28 to TRBJ2-4; maybe TRBD1 (6 bases). In germline, CDR1 is MDHEN, CDR2 SYDVKM. Trimming took off 2 bases at V and 4 bases at J, with 21 bases between the two ends. The CDR3 loop spans 18 amino acids. The CDR3 DNA reads as TGTGCCAGCAGTTTAAGCCGCCCCACCGGGACAACAAAAAACATTCAGTACTTC. The encoded protein is CASSLSRPTGTTKNIQYF.

The rearrangement uses TRBV18 and TRBJ2-7; 7 positions agree with TRBD1. This CDR3 has 14 residues. Germline V gene data show CDR1 as KGHSH and CDR2 as LQKENI. J gave up 3 bases and V 6 bases, and 8 bases lay outside the gene matches. CDR3 nucleotides: TGTGCCAGCTCCCCCGGACAGGAAATCTACGAGCAGTACTTC. Translation: CASSPGQEIYEQYF.

J is TRBJ2-3 and V is TRBV14; no definite D call. Germline V gene sequence: CDR1 SGHDN, CDR2 FVKESK. V lost 0 bases and J lost 3, with 16 bases in between. The CDR3 totals 17 residues. CDR3 sequence (DNA): TGTGCCAGCAGCCAAGATCTCCCGCATTACCCGACAGATACGCAGTATTTT. It codes for CASSQDLPHYPTDTQYF.

Here the CDR3 reads CASSPRVQETQYF. The CDR3 DNA is TGTGCCAGCAGTCCCAGGGTACAAGAGACCCAGTACTTC. The V gene is TRBV6-5, the J gene TRBJ2-5; D possibly corresponds to TRBD1 (5 bases). CDR1 and CDR2 (germline): MNHEY, SVGAGI. This CDR3 region has 13 residues. V lost 5 bases to trimming and J lost 2 bases, with 9 bases between them.

V usage is TRBV28 and J usage is TRBJ2-1, with D possibly TRBD1 on 6 matching bases. The CDR3 is 16 amino acids. Germline V gene lookup returns CDR1 MDHEN and CDR2 SYDVKM. V dropped 6 bases and J dropped 5 bases, with 20 bases sitting between them. CDR3 DNA sequence: TGTGCCAGCAGGAAGCGGATACGGCCAGGGGACAATGAGCAGTTCTTC. It is translated as CASRKRIRPGDNEQFF.

The CDR3 region has the DNA TGTGCCAGCAGTCGCTTACAGGGGGATCAGCCCCAGCATTTT. Translated: CASSRLQGDQPQHF. V is TRBV7-2 and J is TRBJ1-5; 8 bases fit TRBD1. Germline values: CDR1 SGHTA, CDR2 FQGNSA. V lost 6 bases and J lost 5; bases outside the gene matches: 6. The CDR3 sequence is 14 residues long.

This chain uses TRBV18 with TRBJ1-1; D gene unclear. The V end was cut by 4 bases, the J end by 8 bases, with 17 bases between. This CDR3 region has 14 residues. CDR1 and CDR2 from the germline V gene are KGHSH and LQKENI. The CDR3 nucleotides read TGTGCCAGCTCACAAGAATTCGGACGAGCCGAAGCTTTCTTT. Translating it yields CASSQEFGRAEAFF.

Worth noting for this clone: A read error may account for a junction end that differs from germline. Other DNA sequences in this specimen translate into the identical CDR3. This chain links TRBV6-1 with TRBJ2-5, with D tentatively TRBD1 (5 bases). Germline V CDR1 and CDR2: MNHNS, SASEGT. The CDR3 is 13 residues long. This chain's CDR3 is CASSPGIQETQYF. The DNA for the CDR3 is TGCGCCAGCAGTCCAGGGATTCAAGAGACCCAGTACTTC.

The chain uses TRBV19 and TRBJ1-4; 7 bases agree with TRBD1. The CDR3 contains 16 residues. Germline values: CDR1 LNHDA, CDR2 SQIVND (reference sequence). V shed 4 bases, J shed 0 bases, and the junction held 5 bases outside the gene matches. Written as DNA, the CDR3 is TGTGCCAGTAGTAGGGCCAGGGGGGCAACTAATGAAAAACTGTTTTTT. This sequence encodes CASSRARGATNEKLFF.

This clone was counted once. The chain links TRBV5-8 to TRBJ1-2, with unresolved D. Deletions cut 3 bases from V and 6 bases from J, with 15 bases between. Germline V lookup: CDR1 SGHTS, CDR2 YDEGEE. This CDR3 has 14 residues. The CDR3 is CASSSRLLGDGYTF. In DNA, the CDR3 is TGTGCCAGCAGCTCCAGGCTTCTGGGTGATGGCTACACCTTC.

The chain uses TRBV11-2 and TRBJ2-2; a possible D gene is TRBD1 (6 bases). The CDR3 covers 15 residues. The V and J ends lost 3 bases and 1 base respectively, with 9 bases between them. Per the germline V gene, CDR1 is SGHAT and CDR2 is FQNNGV. CDR3 sequence reads: CASSFIQGNTGELFF. Here the CDR3 DNA reads TGTGCCAGCAGCTTTATACAGGGGAACACCGGGGAGCTGTTTTTT.

The chain is built from TRBV5-4 and TRBJ1-5, with 11 bases aligning to TRBD1. Germline V gene data show CDR1 as SGHNT and CDR2 as YYREEE (reference sequence). V lost 3 bases and J lost 8; bases outside the gene matches: 4. The CDR3 loop spans 14 amino acids. CDR3 nucleotides: TGTGCCAGCAGCTCTCGGGACAGGGGGGAGCCCCAGCATTTT. Protein sequence: CASSSRDRGEPQHF.

Details on this clone: One end of the junction does not line up with germline, which may come from a read error. This chain joins TRBV15 and TRBJ2-3; possible D gene TRBD1, 6 bases. Germline V gives CDR1 LNHNV, CDR2 YYDKDF (reference sequence). CDR3 size: 15 residues. CDR3 sequence (DNA): TGTGCCACCCGCAGGGGACCGCTGGCCACAGATACGCAGTATTTT. This gives the protein CATRRGPLATDTQYF.

The chain combines TRBV5-1 with TRBJ2-1; D might be TRBD2 (5 bases). V was shortened by 6 bases and J by 5 bases, with 15 bases between the two germline ends. From germline, CDR1 is SGHRS and CDR2 YFSETQ. This CDR3 spans 14 amino acids. The DNA of the CDR3 is TGCGCCAGCACCCGGACTTCCACCGACAATGAGCAGTTCTTC. Encoded protein: CASTRTSTDNEQFF.

The J gene is TRBJ1-5, the V gene TRBV2; D not certain. Germline lookup yields CDR1 SNHLY and CDR2 FYNNEI. Trimming left V 3 bases short and J 0 bases short, with 6 bases between. The CDR3 sequence is 14 residues long. The CDR3, as DNA: TGTGCCAGCAGTGAGGCGCTTAGCAATCAGCCCCAGCATTTT. Translated, it gives CASSEALSNQPQHF.

V and J are TRBV28 and TRBJ1-2; D call uncertain. Germline V gives CDR1 MDHEN, CDR2 SYDVKM. The CDR3 is 14 amino acids. Trimming pared 10 bases from V and 2 bases from J, leaving 17 bases between. The CDR3 DNA sequence: TGTGCCACCCTATCCCTTACAGAGAACTATGGCTACACCTTC. It codes for CATLSLTENYGYTF.

The J gene is TRBJ1-5, the V gene TRBV7-8; D is possibly TRBD1 (6 bases). This CDR3 comprises 17 residues. Trimming pared 3 bases from V and 0 bases from J, leaving 15 bases between. Looked up from germline, CDR1 is SGHVS and CDR2 is FQNEAQ. The CDR3 protein is CASSLGRTAYSNQPQHF. The CDR3 DNA is TGTGCCAGCAGCTTGGGGCGGACAGCATATAGCAATCAGCCCCAGCATTTT.

The chain couples TRBV18 to TRBJ1-3; 9 bases line up with TRBD1. V lost 3 bases, J lost 4 bases, and 7 bases stayed unmatched. The CDR3 has 16 residues. Germline lookup yields CDR1 KGHSH and CDR2 LQKENI. CDR3 protein: CASSPRTGVDGNTIYF. The CDR3 DNA sequence: TGTGCCAGCTCACCTCGGACAGGGGTTGACGGAAACACCATATATTTT.

This CDR3 reads CASSFRDRGRYEQYF. In nucleotides, the CDR3 is TGTGCCAGCAGCTTCCGGGACAGGGGACGGTACGAGCAGTACTTC. This chain links TRBV5-5 with TRBJ2-7; TRBD1 matches at 10 bases. Germline V CDR1 and CDR2: SGHKS, YYEKEE (reference sequence). Losses at the gene ends were 2 bases for V and 4 bases for J; bases not matched to a gene: 6. This CDR3 spans 15 amino acids.

J is TRBJ1-1 and V is TRBV9; a possible D gene is TRBD1 (6 bases). Germline V gene sequence: CDR1 SGDLS, CDR2 YYNGEE. The CDR3 contains 16 residues. V was shortened by 2 bases and J by 0 bases, with 14 bases between the two germline ends. In DNA, the CDR3 is TGTGCCAGCAGCGTTAACTCAGGGGCTGTGAACACTGAAGCTTTCTTT. This translates into CASSVNSGAVNTEAFF.